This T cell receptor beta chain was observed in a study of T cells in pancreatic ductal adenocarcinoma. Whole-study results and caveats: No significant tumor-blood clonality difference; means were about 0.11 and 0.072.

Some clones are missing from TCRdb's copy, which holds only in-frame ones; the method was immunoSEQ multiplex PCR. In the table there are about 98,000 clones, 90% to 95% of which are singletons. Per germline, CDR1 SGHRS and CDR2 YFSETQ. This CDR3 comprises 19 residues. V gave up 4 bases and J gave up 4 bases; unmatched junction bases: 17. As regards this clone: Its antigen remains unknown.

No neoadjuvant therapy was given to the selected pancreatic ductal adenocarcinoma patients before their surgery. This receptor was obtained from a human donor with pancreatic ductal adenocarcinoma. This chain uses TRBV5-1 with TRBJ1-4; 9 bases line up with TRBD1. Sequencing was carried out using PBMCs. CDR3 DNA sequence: TGCGCCAGCAGCGAAGATCCCCCGGGACAGGGAATCGATAATGAAAAACTGTTTTTT. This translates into CASSEDPPGQGIDNEKLFF.